The 14 T cell receptor delta chains listed next were all sequenced from one sample in a study of γδ T cells in repeated Plasmodium falciparum infection. Flow sorting of PBMC yielded separate Vgamma9/Vdelta2+ and Vdelta2-negative gammadelta T cell populations for bulk repertoire analysis. TCRdb re-called the multiplex PCR reads via CATT. This table holds approximately 93,000 delta-chain clones, 0.95% to 1% found once. Sequenced sample: gamma-delta T cells from blood. These TCRs come from a pool of human donors (malaria-infected and uninfected, not separated).

To note about this clone: Only one base separates this from a far larger clonotype, so it likely reflects a read error. The identical CDR3 is also encoded by other nucleotide sequences in the sample. The CDR3 DNA sequence: TGTGCCTGTGACACGGTGGGGGGGCTGACAGCACAACTCTTCTTT. It encodes CACDTVGGLTAQLFF. The gene calls are TRDV2 and TRDJ2; tentatively, D is TRDD3 (6 bases). The J gene, not given by TCRdb, was assigned here from a germline match of the nucleotide sequence. The CDR3 loop spans 15 amino acids. Germline V gene lookup returns CDR1 GEAIGNYY and CDR2 EKD. V dropped 1 base and J dropped 3 bases, with 11 bases sitting between them.

This clone was seen repeatedly, ten times or more. A read error likely explains this, since a far larger clone differs by one base. Other nucleotide sequences from this sample produce the same CDR3. V gene TRDV2 combines with J gene TRDJ1; D tentatively fits TRDD2 or TRDD3 (6 bases each). The CDR3 contains 19 residues. CDR1 and CDR2 (germline): GEAIGNYY, EKD. The CDR3 nucleotides read TGTGCCTGTGACACGGGATCCTACACTGGGCTACTTTACACCGATAAGCTCATCTTT. As protein: CACDTGSYTGLLYTDKLIF.

Concerning this clone: TCRdb's listed protein matches a much larger clone and diverges from this DNA's translation at residue 7, likely through a read error; the protein shown comes from the DNA. The chain uses TRDV1 and TRDJ1, with 8 bases that match TRDD3. After removal of 6 bases from V and 4 bases from J, the junction contained 4 bases not matched to a gene. Germline V gene lookup returns CDR1 TSWWSYY and CDR2 QGS. This CDR3 has 13 residues. The CDR3 DNA is TGTGCTCTTGGTAGGGGGATAGTCGATAAACTCATCTTT. It translates to CALGRGIVDKLIF.

In the case of this clone: A far larger clone is only one base removed, so a read error is likely. This same CDR3 is encoded by further DNA sequences in the sample. This chain links TRDV1 with TRDJ1; D perhaps matches TRDD2 (6 bases). TCRdb gives no J gene; it was assigned here by matching the DNA to germline. In germline, CDR1 is TSWWSYY, CDR2 QGS. Trimming stripped 0 bases from V and 0 bases from J, with 20 bases between. This CDR3 contains 19 residues. Here the CDR3 reads CALGELAFPYGPYTDKLIF. CDR3 in DNA: TGTGCTCTTGGGGAACTCGCCTTCCCGTATGGCCCGTACACCGATAAACTCATCTTT.

As concerns this clone: A far larger clone differs by one base, so this is likely a read error. Because the CDR3's place on the DNA is in doubt, the DNA is left out and the CDR3 is given as listed by TCRdb. Other nucleotide sequences from this sample produce the same CDR3. No J gene call was made, and the V gene is TRDV2; the D call in the table, TRDD3, was not verified against the DNA. Germline loops: CDR1 GEAIGNYY, CDR2 EKD. The CDR3 extends over 18 residues, inclusive of both ends. The chain's CDR3 is CACDTVALGARYTDKLIF.

This clone turned up a few times. A far more abundant clone sits one base away, making this likely a read error. The sample carries other DNA sequences with the same CDR3. The rearrangement uses TRDV2 and TRDJ1, with TRDD3 matching 10 bases. The J gene is absent in TCRdb and was assigned here via DNA matching to germline. Per germline, CDR1 GEAIGNYY and CDR2 EKD. The CDR3 runs to 19 residues. The CDR3 here is CACDTLGHTGGWYTDKLIF. In DNA, the CDR3 is TGTGCCTGTGACACCTTGGGCCATACTGGGGGATGGTACACTGATAAACTCATCTTT.

This clone is medium-sized in the sample. The V and J genes are TRDV1 and TRDJ1, with 8 nucleotides matching TRDD3. J lost 0 bases, V lost 1 base, and 19 bases had no gene match. The CDR3 sequence is 21 residues long. Germline V gene sequence: CDR1 TSWWSYY, CDR2 QGS. Here the CDR3 reads CALGERPFFPLLLGDTDKLIF. The DNA for the CDR3 is TGTGCTCTTGGGGAACGGCCCTTTTTCCCACTTTTACTGGGGGACACCGATAAACTCATCTTT.

Concerning this clone: The TCRdb protein comes from a much larger clone and disagrees with this DNA's translation at residue 14, likely due to a read error; the protein given here is derived from the DNA. The genes are TRDV2 and TRDJ1, with 12 positions matching TRDD3. The J gene, absent from TCRdb, was called here by matching the DNA to germline. CDR1 is GEAIGNYY and CDR2 is EKD in the germline V gene. The V and J ends lost 0 bases and 4 bases, in that order; junction bases with no gene match: 14. The CDR3 is made up of 19 amino acids. The CDR3 coding sequence is TGTGCCTGTGACACCGTGGCCCTGGGGGATACGCATCACATCGATAAACTCATCTTT. Translating it yields CACDTVALGDTHHIDKLIF.

As concerns this clone: A much larger clone lies a single base off, so this may be a read error. The chain recombines TRDV2 with TRDJ1; TRDD2 aligns across 8 bases. TCRdb does not report a J gene; here it was assigned by matching the DNA to germline references. V trimming: 0 bases; J trimming: 0 bases; junction bases outside the gene matches: 17. This CDR3 comprises 20 residues. Germline assignment: CDR1 GEAIGNYY and CDR2 EKD. CDR3 amino acids: CACDTLPTGDLSKDTDKLIF. For the CDR3, the DNA is TGTGCCTGTGACACCCTTCCTACGGGGGACCTCTCTAAGGACACCGATAAACTCATCTTT.

The sample holds a few counts of this clone. The protein TCRdb lists belongs to a much larger clone and differs from this DNA's translation at residue 3, which points to a read error; the protein shown is made from the DNA. The V gene is TRDV1, the J gene TRDJ1, with 8 bases identical to TRDD2. The CDR3 is made up of 18 amino acids. Germline V gives CDR1 TSWWSYY, CDR2 QGS. Trimming at V came to 10 bases and at J to 0 bases, leaving 19 bases not matched to a gene. In DNA, the CDR3 is TGTGCTCCTTCCCACTTCCTACAAAGACTCTATAACACCGATAAACTCATCTTT. Translation: CAPSHFLQRLYNTDKLIF.

As concerns this clone: A single base is all that separates this from a far larger clone, so a read error is likely. Within the sample, other DNA sequences also encode this same CDR3. The rearrangement joins TRDV1 to TRDJ1, with D perhaps assigned TRDD2 or TRDD3 (5 bases each). The CDR3 has 18 residues. Germline lookup yields CDR1 TSWWSYY and CDR2 QGS. Trimming removed 0 bases at V and 10 bases at J, with 27 bases between. The CDR3 spells CALGELVFPAGGGHGLIF. CDR3 coding DNA: TGTGCTCTTGGGGAACTCGTCTTCCCCGCGGGCGGGGGTCATGGACTCATCTTT.

Of note for this clone: The TCRdb protein, from a much larger clone, departs from this DNA's translation at residue 4, likely by read error; the protein shown derives from the DNA. The chain has TRDV2 and TRDJ1; 10 bases map to TRDD3. No J segment appears in TCRdb, so it was assigned here by matching the sequence to germline. Per the germline V gene, CDR1 is GEAIGNYY and CDR2 is EKD. Trimming took 5 bases from V and 1 from J; bases not matched to a gene: 24. The CDR3 runs to 21 residues. In DNA form, the CDR3 reads TGTGCCTGTGGCACACCGTCTTCAAGGCATCTGGGGGATAATCGCACCGATAAACTCATCTTT. Its translation: CACGTPSSRHLGDNRTDKLIF.

This clone was counted only a few times. This DNA's translation differs at residue 18 from TCRdb's protein, which comes from a much larger clone; a read error is likely, and the protein shown is translated from the DNA. The chain uses TRDV1 and TRDJ1; 13 bases agree with TRDD3. Germline V lookup: CDR1 TSWWSYY, CDR2 QGS. The CDR3 length is 20 residues. DNA for the CDR3: TGTGCTCTTGGGGAACTTCGGAACCAACTGGGGGATACGTCAGGTGGGAAACCCATCTTT. This sequence encodes CALGELRNQLGDTSGGKPIF.

For this clone: TCRdb assigns this DNA the protein of a much larger clone, which departs from its translation at residue 15; this likely reflects a read error, and the protein shown comes from translating the DNA. V gene TRDV1 combines with J gene TRDJ1; TRDD3 matches 10 bases. This CDR3 has 18 residues. V lost 6 bases to trimming and J lost 8 bases; unmatched junction nucleotides: 21. Germline assignment: CDR1 TSWWSYY and CDR2 QGS. The CDR3 loop is CALGSILPLWGITKKLIF. The CDR3 DNA reads as TGTGCTCTTGGTTCTATCTTACCTCTCTGGGGGATAACGAAGAAACTCATCTTT.